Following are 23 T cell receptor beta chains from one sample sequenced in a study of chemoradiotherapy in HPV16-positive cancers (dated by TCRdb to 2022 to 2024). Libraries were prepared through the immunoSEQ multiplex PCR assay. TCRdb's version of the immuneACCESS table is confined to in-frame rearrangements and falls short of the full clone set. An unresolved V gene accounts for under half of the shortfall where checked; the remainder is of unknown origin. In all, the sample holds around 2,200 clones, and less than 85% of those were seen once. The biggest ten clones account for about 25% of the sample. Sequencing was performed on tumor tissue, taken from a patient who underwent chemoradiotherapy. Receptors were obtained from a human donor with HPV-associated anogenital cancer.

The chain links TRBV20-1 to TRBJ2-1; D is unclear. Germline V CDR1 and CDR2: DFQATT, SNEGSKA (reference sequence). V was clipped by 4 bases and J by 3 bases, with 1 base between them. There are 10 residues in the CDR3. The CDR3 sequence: CSANYNEQFF. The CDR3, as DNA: TGCAGTGCTAACTACAATGAGCAGTTCTTC.

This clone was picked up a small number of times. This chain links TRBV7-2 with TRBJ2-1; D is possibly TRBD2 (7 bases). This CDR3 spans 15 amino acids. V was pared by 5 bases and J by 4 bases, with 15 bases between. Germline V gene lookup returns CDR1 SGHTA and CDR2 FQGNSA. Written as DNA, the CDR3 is TGTGCCAGCAGCCCTGGCGGGGGCGGGTACAATGAGCAGTTCTTC. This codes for CASSPGGGGYNEQFF.

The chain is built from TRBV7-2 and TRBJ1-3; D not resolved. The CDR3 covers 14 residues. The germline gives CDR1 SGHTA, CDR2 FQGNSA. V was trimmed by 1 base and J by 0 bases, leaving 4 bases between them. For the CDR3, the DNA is TGTGCCAGCAGCTTAGGGAGCTCTGGAAACACCATATATTTT. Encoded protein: CASSLGSSGNTIYF.

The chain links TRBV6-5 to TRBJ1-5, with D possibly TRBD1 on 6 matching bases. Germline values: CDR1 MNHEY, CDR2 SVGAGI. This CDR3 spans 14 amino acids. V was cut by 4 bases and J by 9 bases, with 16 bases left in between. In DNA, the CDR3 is TGTGCCAGCAGTTCCTCGGGGGCAAGGTGGCCCCAGCATTTT. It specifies CASSSSGARWPQHF.

CDR3 amino acids: CASSERGEKLFF. In nucleotides, the CDR3 is TGTGCCAGCAGTGAACGGGGTGAAAAACTGTTTTTT. The chain has TRBV2 and TRBJ1-4; no firm D call. Germline CDR1 SNHLY, CDR2 FYNNEI. The CDR3 is 12 residues long. The V end lost 2 bases, the J end lost 7 bases, and 5 bases lay between the germline ends.

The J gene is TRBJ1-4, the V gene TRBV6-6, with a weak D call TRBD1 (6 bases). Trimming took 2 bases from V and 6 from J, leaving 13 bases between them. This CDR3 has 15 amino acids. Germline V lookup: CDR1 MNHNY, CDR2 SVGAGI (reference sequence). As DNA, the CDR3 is TGTGCCAGCAGTTACACTACAGGGTACTATGAAAAACTGTTTTTT. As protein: CASSYTTGYYEKLFF.

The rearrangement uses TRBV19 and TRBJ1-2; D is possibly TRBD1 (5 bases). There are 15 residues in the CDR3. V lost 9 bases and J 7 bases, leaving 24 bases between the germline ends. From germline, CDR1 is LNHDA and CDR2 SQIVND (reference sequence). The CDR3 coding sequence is TGTGCCAGCACTATCGGGGGGTACGACCAGCGTGGCTACACCTTC. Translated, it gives CASTIGGYDQRGYTF.

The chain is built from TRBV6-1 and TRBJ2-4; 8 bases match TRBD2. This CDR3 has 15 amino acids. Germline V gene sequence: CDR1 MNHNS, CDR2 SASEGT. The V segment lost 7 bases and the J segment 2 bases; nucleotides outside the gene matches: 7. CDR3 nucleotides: TGTGCCAGCATGATCGGGGGGGCGTCCAAAAACATTCAGTACTTC. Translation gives CASMIGGASKNIQYF.

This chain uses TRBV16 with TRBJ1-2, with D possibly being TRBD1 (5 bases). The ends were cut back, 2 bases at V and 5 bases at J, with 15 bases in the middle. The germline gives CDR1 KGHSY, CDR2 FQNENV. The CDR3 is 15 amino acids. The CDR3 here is CASSQNTGYRYGYTF. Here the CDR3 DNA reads TGTGCCAGCAGCCAAAACACAGGATATCGTTATGGCTACACCTTC.

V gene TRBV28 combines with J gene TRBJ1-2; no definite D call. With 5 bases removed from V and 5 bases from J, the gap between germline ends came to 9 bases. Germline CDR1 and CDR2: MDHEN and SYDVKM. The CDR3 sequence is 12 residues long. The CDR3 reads CASSTSSYGYTF. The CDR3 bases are TGTGCCAGCAGTACCTCTTCTTATGGCTACACCTTC.

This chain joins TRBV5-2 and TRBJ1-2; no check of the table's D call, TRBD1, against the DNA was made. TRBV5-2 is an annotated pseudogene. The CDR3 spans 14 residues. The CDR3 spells CASSQDHRADGYTF. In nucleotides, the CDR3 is TGTGCCAGCAGCCAAGATCACAGGGCGGATGGCTACACCTTC.

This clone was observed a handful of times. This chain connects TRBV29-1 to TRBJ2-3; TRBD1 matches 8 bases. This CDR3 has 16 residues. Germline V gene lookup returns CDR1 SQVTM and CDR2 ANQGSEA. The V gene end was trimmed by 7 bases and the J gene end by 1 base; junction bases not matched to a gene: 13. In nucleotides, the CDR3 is TGCAGCGCCGACAGGGGATCCCGATGGGGCACAGATACGCAGTATTTT. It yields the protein CSADRGSRWGTDTQYF.

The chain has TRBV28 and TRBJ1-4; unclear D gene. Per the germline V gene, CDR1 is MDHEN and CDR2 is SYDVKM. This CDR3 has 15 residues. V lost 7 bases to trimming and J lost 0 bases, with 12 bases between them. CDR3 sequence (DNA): TGTGCCAGCAAGGGCAGGCTCGCAACTAATGAAAAACTGTTTTTT. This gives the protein CASKGRLATNEKLFF.

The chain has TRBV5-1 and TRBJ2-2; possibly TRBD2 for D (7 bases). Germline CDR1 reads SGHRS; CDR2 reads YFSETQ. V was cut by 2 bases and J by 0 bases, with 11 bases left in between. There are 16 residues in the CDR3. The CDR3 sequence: CASSFWGGPNTGELFF. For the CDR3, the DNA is TGCGCCAGCAGCTTTTGGGGGGGCCCGAACACCGGGGAGCTGTTTTTT.

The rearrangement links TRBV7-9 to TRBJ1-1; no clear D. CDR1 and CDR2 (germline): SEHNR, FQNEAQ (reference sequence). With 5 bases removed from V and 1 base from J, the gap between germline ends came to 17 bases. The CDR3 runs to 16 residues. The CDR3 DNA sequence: TGTGCCAGCAGCACCCGGACTTCGACCGCGAACACTGAAGCTTTCTTT. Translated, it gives CASSTRTSTANTEAFF. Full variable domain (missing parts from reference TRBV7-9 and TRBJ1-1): DTGVSQNPRHKITKRGQNVTFRCDPISEHNRLYWYRQTLGQGPEFLTYFQNEAQLEKSRLLSDRFSAERPKGSFSTLEIQRTEQGDSAMYLCASSTRTSTANTEAFFGQGTRLTVV.

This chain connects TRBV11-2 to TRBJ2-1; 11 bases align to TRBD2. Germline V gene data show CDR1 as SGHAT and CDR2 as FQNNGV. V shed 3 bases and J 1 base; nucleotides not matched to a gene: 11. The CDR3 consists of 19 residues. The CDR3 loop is CASSLASGRSSGSYNEQFF. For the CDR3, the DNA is TGTGCCAGCAGCTTGGCTAGCGGGAGGAGTAGTGGGTCCTACAATGAGCAGTTCTTC.

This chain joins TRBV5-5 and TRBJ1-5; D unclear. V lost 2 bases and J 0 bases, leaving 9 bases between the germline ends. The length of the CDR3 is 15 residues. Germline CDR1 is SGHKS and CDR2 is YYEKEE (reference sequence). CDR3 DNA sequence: TGTGCCAGCAGCTTATTCTTTAATAGCAATCAGCCCCAGCATTTT. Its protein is CASSLFFNSNQPQHF.

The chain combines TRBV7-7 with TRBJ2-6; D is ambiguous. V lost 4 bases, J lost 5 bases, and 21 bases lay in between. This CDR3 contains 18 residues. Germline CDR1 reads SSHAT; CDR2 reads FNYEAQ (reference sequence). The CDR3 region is CASSYKGVPQSRANVLTF. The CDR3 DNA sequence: TGTGCCAGCAGCTACAAAGGAGTGCCACAAAGTCGGGCCAACGTCCTGACTTTC. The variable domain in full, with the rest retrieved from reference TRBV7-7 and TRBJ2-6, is GAGVSQSPRYKVTKRGQDVTLRCDPISSHATLYWYQQALGQGPEFLTYFNYEAQPDKSGLPSDRFSAERPEGSISTLTIQRTEQRDSAMYRCASSYKGVPQSRANVLTFGAGSRLTVL.

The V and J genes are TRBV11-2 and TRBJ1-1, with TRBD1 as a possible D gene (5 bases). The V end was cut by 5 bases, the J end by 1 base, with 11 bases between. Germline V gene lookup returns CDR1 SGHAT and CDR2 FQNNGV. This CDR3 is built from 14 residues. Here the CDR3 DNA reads TGTGCCAGCAGCCAAGGACAAACGAACACTGAAGCTTTCTTT. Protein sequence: CASSQGQTNTEAFF.

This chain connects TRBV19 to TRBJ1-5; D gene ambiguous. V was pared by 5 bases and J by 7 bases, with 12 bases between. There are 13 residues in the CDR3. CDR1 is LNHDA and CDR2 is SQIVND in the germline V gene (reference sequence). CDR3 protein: CASSQLDKQPQHF. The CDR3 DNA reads TGTGCCAGTAGTCAGCTTGATAAACAGCCCCAGCATTTT.

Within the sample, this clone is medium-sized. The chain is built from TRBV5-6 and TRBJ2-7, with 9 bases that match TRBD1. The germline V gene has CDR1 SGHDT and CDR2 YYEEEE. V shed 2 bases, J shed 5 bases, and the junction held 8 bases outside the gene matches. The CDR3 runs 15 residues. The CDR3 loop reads CASSLAGQGRNEQYF. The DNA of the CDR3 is TGTGCCAGCAGCTTAGCCGGACAGGGGCGTAACGAGCAGTACTTC.

CDR3 nucleotide sequence: TGTGCCAGCAGCTTGGAGAGCGGGAGGACTAGCACAGATACGCAGTATTTT. The encoded protein is CASSLESGRTSTDTQYF. This sequence joins TRBV5-4 and TRBJ2-3; the match to TRBD2 covers 9 bases. Unmatched junction bases numbered 5, after V lost 0 bases and J lost 0 bases. Per germline, CDR1 SGHNT and CDR2 YYREEE (reference sequence). This CDR3 has 17 amino acids.

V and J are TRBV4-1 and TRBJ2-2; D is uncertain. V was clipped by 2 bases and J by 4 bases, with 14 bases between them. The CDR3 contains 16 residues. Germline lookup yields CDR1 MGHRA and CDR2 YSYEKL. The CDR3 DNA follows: TGCGCCAGCAGCCAAAGTATCGCGCTGGGCACCGGGGAGCTGTTTTTT. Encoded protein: CASSQSIALGTGELFF.